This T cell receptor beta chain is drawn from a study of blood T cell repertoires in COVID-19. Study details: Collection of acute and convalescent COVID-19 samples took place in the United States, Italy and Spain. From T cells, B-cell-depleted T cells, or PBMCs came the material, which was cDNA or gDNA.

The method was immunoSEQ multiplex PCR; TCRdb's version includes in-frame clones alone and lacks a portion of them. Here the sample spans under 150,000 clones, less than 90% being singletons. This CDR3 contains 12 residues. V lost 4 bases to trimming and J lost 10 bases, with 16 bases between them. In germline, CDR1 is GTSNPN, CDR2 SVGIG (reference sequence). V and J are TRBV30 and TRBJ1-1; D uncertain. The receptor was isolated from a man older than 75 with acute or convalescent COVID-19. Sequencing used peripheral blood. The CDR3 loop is CAWIGPGSGAFF. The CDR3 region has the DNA TGTGCCTGGATCGGCCCGGGGTCAGGAGCTTTCTTT.